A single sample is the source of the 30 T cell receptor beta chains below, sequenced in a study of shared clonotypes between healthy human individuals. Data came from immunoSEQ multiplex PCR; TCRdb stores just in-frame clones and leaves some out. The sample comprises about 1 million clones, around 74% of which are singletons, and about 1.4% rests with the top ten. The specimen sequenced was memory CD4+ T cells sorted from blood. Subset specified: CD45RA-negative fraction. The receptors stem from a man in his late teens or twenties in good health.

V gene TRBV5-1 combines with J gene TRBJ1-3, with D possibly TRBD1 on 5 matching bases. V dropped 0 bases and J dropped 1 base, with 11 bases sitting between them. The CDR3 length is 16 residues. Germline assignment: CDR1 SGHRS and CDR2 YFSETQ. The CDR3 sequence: CASSLGQPQSGNTIYF. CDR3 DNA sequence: TGCGCCAGCAGCTTGGGACAGCCTCAATCTGGAAACACCATATATTTT.

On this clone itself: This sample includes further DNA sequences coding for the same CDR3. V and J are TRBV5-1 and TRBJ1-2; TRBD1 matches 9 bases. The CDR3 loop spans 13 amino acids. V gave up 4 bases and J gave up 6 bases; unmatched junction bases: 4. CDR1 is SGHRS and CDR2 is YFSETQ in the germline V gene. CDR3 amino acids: CASSPDRGDGYTF. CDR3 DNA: TGCGCCAGCAGCCCGGACAGGGGAGATGGCTACACCTTC.

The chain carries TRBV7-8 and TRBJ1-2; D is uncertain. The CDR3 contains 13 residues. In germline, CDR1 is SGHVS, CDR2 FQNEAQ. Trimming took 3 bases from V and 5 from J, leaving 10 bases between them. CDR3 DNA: TGTGCCAGCAGCTTTGGCCCTCTATATGGCTACACCTTC. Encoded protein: CASSFGPLYGYTF.

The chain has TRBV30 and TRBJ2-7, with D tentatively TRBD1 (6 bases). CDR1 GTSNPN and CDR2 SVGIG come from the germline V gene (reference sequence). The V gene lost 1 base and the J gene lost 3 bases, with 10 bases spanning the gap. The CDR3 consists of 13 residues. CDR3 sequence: CAWSGQAYYEQYF. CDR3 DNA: TGTGCCTGGAGTGGACAGGCCTACTACGAGCAGTACTTC. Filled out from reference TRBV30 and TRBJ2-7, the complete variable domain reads SQTIHQWPATLVQPVGSPLSLECTVEGTSNPNLYWYRQAAGRGLQLLFYSVGIGQISSEVPQNLSASRPQDRQFILSSKKLLLSDSGFYLCAWSGQAYYEQYFGPGTRLTVT.

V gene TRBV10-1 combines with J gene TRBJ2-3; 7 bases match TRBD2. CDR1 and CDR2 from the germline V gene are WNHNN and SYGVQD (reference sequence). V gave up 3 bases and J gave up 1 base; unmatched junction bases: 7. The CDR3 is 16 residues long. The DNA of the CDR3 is TGCGCCAGCAGTGACCCTAAGCGGGACGGCACAGATACGCAGTATTTT. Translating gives CASSDPKRDGTDTQYF.

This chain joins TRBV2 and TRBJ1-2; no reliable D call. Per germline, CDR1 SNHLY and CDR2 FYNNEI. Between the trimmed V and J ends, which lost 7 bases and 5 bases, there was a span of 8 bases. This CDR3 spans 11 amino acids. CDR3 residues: CASKRAYGYTF. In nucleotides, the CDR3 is TGTGCCAGCAAAAGGGCTTATGGCTACACCTTC.

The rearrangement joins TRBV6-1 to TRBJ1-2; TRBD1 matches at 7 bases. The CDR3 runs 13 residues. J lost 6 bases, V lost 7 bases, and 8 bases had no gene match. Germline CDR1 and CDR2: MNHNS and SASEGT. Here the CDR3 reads CASTQTGLNGYTF. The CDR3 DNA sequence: TGTGCCAGCACCCAGACAGGGCTAAATGGCTACACCTTC.

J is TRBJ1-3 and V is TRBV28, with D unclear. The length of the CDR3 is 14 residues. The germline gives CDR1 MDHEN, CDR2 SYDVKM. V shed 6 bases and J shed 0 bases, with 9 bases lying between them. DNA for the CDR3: TGTGCCAGCAGCTCTACGGACTCTGGAAACACCATATATTTT. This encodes CASSSTDSGNTIYF.

Written as DNA, the CDR3 is TGTGCCAGCAGAACTAGAGACAATGAGCAGTTCTTC. Encoded protein: CASRTRDNEQFF. This chain links TRBV6-5 with TRBJ2-1; TRBD2 is a possible D gene (5 bases). The CDR3 is 12 residues long. CDR1 is MNHEY, CDR2 SVGAGI, per germline. The V and J ends lost 6 bases and 5 bases respectively, with 8 bases between them.

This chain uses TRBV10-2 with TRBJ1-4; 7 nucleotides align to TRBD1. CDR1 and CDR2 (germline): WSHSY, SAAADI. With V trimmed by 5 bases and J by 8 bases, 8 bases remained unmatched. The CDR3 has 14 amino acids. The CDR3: CASSPGQVGEKLFF. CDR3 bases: TGCGCCAGCAGTCCTGGACAGGTCGGCGAAAAACTGTTTTTT.

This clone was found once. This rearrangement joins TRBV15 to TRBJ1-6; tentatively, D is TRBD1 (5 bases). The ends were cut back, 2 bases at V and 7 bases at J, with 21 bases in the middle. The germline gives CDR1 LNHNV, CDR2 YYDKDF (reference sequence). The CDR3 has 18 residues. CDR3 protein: CATSRPFPRDGLNSPLHF. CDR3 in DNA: TGTGCCACCAGCAGACCATTCCCCCGGGACGGCTTAAATTCACCCCTCCACTTT. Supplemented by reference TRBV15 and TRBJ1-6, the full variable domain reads DAMVIQNPRYQVTQFGKPVTLSCSQTLNHNVMYWYQQKSSQAPKLLFHYYDKDFNNEADTPDNFQSRRPNTSFCFLDIRSPGLGDTAMYLCATSRPFPRDGLNSPLHFGNGTRLTVT.

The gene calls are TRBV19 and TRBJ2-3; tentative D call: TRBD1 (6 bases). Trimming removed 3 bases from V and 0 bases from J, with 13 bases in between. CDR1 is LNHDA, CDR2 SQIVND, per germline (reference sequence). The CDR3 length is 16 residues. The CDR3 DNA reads TGTGCCAGTAGTATGGGGACAATCTCTAGCACAGATACGCAGTATTTT. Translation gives CASSMGTISSTDTQYF.

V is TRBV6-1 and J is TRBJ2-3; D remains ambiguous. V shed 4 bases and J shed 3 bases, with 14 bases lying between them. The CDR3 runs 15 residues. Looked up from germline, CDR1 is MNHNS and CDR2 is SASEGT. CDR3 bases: TGTGCCAGCAGTGGACCAGGAAGGGCTACAGATACGCAGTATTTT. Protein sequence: CASSGPGRATDTQYF.

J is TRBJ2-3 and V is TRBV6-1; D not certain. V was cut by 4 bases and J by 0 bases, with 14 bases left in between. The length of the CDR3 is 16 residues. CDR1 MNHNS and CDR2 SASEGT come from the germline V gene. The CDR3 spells CASSGEIDRSTDTQYF. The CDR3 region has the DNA TGTGCCAGCAGTGGGGAAATAGATAGGAGCACAGATACGCAGTATTTT.

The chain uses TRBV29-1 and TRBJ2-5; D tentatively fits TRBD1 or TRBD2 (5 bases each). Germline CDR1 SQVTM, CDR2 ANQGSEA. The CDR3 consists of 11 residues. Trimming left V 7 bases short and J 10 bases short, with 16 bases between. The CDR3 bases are TGCAGCGCCCTGAGGGACCTAGGCCAGTACTTC. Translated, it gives CSALRDLGQYF.

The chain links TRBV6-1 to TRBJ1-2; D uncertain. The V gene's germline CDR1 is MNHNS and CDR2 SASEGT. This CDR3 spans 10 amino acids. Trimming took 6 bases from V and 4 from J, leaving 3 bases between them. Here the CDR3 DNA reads TGTGCCAGCAGCGTCTATGGCTACACCTTC. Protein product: CASSVYGYTF.

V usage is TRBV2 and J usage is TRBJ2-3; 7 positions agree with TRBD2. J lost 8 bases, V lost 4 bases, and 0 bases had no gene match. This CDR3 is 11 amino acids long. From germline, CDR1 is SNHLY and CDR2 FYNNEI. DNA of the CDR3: TGTGCCAGCAGTGGGACTAGTACGCAGTATTTT. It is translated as CASSGTSTQYF.

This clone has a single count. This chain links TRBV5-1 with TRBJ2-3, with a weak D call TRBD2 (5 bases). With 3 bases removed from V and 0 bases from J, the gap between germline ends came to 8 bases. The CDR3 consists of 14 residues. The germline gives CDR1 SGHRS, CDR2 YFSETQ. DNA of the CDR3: TGCGCCAGCAGCTGGAGCGGTAGCACAGATACGCAGTATTTT. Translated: CASSWSGSTDTQYF.

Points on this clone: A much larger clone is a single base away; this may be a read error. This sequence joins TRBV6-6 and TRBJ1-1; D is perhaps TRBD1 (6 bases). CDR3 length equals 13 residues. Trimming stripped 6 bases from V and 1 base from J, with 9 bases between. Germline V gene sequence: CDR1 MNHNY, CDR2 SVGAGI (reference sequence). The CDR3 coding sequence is TGTGCCAGCAGCTGGGGACAGAACACTGAAGCTTTCTTT. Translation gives CASSWGQNTEAFF.

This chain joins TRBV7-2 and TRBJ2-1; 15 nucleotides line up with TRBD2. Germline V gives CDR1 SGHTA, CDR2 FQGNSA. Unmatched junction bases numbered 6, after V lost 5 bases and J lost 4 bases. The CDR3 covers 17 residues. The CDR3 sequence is CASSRGLAGGNYNEQFF. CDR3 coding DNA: TGTGCCAGCAGCCGAGGACTAGCGGGAGGGAATTACAATGAGCAGTTCTTC.

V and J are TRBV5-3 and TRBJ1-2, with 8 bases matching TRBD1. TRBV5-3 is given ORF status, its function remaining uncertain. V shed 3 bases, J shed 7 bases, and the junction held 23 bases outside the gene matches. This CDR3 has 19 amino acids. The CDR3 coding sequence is TGTGCCAGAAGCTGCGGTATGGGTGGCAGGGTGGCAACAGGGGGTGGCTACACCTTC. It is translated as CARSCGMGGRVATGGGYTF.

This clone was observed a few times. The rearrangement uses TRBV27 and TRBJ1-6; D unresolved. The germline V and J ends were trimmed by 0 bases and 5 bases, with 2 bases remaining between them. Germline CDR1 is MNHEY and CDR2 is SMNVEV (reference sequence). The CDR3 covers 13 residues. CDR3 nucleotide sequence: TGTGCCAGCAGTTTATCGAATAATTCACCCCTCCACTTT. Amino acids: CASSLSNNSPLHF.

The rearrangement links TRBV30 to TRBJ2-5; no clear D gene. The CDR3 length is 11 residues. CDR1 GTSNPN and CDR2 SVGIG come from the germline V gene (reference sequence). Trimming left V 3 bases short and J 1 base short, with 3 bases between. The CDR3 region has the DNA TGTGCCTGGAGCCTCCAAGAGACCCAGTACTTC. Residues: CAWSLQETQYF.

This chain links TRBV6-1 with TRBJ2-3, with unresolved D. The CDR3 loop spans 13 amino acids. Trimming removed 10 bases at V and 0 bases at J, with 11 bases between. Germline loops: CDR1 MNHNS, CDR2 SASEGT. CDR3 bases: TGTGCCATACGACATCTTAGCACAGATACGCAGTATTTT. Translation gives CAIRHLSTDTQYF.

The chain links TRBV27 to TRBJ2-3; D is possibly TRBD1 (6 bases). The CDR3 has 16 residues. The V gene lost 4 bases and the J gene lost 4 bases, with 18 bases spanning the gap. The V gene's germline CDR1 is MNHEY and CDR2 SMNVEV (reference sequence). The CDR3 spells CASSSFRGISPDTQYF. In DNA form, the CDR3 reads TGTGCCAGCAGTTCTTTTAGGGGGATCTCGCCAGATACGCAGTATTTT.

The CDR3 DNA is TGTGCTAGTGGTTTGGTACCCCCCGACAGGGGACATAATTCACCCCTCCACTTT. The encoded protein is CASGLVPPDRGHNSPLHF. V and J are TRBV12-5 and TRBJ1-6, with 8 positions matching TRBD1. Trimming at V came to 0 bases and at J to 5 bases, leaving 9 bases not matched to a gene. The CDR3 covers 18 residues. Germline V gives CDR1 LGHNT, CDR2 FRNRAP.

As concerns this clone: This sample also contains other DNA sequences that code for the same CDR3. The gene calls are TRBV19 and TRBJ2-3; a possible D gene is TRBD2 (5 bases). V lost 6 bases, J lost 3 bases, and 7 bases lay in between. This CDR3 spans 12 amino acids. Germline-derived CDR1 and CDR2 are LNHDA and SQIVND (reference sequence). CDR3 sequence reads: CASSPGTDTQYF. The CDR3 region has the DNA TGTGCCAGTAGCCCGGGGACAGATACGCAGTATTTT.

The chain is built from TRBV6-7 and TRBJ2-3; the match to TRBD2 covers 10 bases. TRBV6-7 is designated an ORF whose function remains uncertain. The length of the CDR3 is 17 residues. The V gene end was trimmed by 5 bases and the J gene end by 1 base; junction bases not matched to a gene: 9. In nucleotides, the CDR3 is TGTGCCAGCAGTCACCGTCGACTAGCGGGTTGCACAGATACGCAGTATTTT. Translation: CASSHRRLAGCTDTQYF.

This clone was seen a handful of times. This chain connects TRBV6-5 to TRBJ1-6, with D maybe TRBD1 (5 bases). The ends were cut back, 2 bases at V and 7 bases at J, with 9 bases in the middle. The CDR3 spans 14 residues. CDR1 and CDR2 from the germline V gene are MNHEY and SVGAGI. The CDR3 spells CASSYDPGNSPLHF. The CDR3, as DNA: TGTGCCAGCAGTTACGATCCAGGGAATTCACCCCTCCACTTT.

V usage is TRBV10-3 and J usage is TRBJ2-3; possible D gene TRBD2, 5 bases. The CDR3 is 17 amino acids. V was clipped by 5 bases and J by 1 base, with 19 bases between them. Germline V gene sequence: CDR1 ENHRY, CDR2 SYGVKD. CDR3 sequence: CAISQTNGGSRTDTQYF. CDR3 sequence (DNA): TGTGCCATCAGTCAAACAAACGGAGGTTCCCGCACAGATACGCAGTATTTT.